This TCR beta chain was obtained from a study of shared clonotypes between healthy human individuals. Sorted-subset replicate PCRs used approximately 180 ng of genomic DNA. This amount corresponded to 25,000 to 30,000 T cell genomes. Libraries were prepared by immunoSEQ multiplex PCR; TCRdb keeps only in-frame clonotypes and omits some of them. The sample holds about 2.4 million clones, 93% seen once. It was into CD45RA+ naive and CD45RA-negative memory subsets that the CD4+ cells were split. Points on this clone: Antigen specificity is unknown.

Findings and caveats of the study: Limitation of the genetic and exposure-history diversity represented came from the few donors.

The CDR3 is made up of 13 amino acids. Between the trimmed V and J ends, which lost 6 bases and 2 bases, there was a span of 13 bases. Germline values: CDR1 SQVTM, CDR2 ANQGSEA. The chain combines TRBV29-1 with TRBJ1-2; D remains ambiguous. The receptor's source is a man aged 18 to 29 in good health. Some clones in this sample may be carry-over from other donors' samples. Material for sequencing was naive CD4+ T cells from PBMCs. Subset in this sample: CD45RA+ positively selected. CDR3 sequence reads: CSVYPSTNYGYTF. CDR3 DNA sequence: TGCAGCGTCTATCCGTCGACCAACTATGGCTACACCTTC.